Each of the 28 T cell receptor beta chains below was sequenced from the same sample in a study of T-cell reconstitution after alpha-beta-depleted transplantation in children. A library of TCRbeta sequences, prepared with unique molecular identifiers, was generated. MiXCR, applied by TCRdb to the PCR reads, yields one record per CDR3 protein. Here the sample spans about 250,000 distinct CDR3 sequences, under 30% being singletons. This specimen was PBMCs, mostly from graft donor cells, taken 360 days after TCRalphabeta/CD19-depleted stem cell transplant. The receptor set was obtained from a female patient under 10 years old who had a stem cell transplant for congenital amegakaryocytic thrombocytopenia, so the T cells may come from the graft donor.

The chain has TRBV4-2 and TRBJ2-5; 12 bases are shared with TRBD2. V lost 3 bases to trimming and J lost 5 bases; unmatched junction nucleotides: 4. Germline CDR1 LGHNA, CDR2 YNFKEQ. The CDR3 has 15 amino acids. CDR3 sequence reads: CASSHRLAGEETQYF. The CDR3 bases are TGTGCCAGCAGCCACAGACTAGCGGGAGAGGAGACCCAGTACTTC.

J is TRBJ1-6 and V is TRBV6-5; D remains ambiguous. CDR3 size: 16 residues. Germline V gives CDR1 MNHEY, CDR2 SVGAGI. V lost 0 bases and J lost 8, with 14 bases in between. The CDR3 nucleotides are TGTGCCAGCAGTTACTCGCGGGGTGAGAGGGATTCACCCCTCCACTTT. Translation: CASSYSRGERDSPLHF.

This clonotype was observed a handful of times. This sequence joins TRBV5-1 and TRBJ2-2; D may be TRBD1 (5 bases). Trimming stripped 2 bases from V and 4 bases from J, with 15 bases between. This CDR3 comprises 16 residues. Per the germline V gene, CDR1 is SGHRS and CDR2 is YFSETQ. The DNA of the CDR3 is TGCGCCAGCAGCTTTCGGACGACAGCCGTCACCGGGGAGCTGTTTTTT. It specifies CASSFRTTAVTGELFF.

This clonotype was detected only a few times. The chain is built from TRBV10-3 and TRBJ1-2, with TRBD1 matching 11 bases. The ends lost 6 bases at V and 3 bases at J; junction bases unmatched: 3. The CDR3 loop spans 14 amino acids. The V gene's germline CDR1 is ENHRY and CDR2 SYGVKD. The CDR3 sequence is CAISGQGADYGYTF. CDR3 DNA: TGTGCCATCAGCGGACAGGGGGCCGACTATGGCTACACCTTC.

This clonotype was seen more than once but under ten times. The V call is TRBV15, the J call TRBJ2-5; 8 positions agree with TRBD2. V shed 5 bases, J shed 7 bases, and the junction held 9 bases outside the gene matches. The CDR3 is made up of 14 amino acids. The germline gives CDR1 LNHNV, CDR2 YYDKDF (reference sequence). The CDR3 nucleotides read TGTGCCACCAGCTTAGGACTAGCAGGTGGGACCCAGTACTTC. Encoded protein: CATSLGLAGGTQYF.

The V call is TRBV4-2, the J call TRBJ2-1; maybe TRBD2 (8 bases). Germline assignment: CDR1 LGHNA and CDR2 YNFKEQ. Trimming stripped 4 bases from V and 4 bases from J, with 17 bases between. The CDR3 totals 16 residues. The CDR3 DNA sequence: TGTGCCAGCAGCCCAGGGGGGGGACTAGTATACAATGAGCAGTTCTTC. The encoded protein is CASSPGGGLVYNEQFF.

The genes are TRBV21-1 and TRBJ1-5. TRBV21-1 is annotated as a pseudogene. The CDR3 is 14 amino acids. The DNA of the CDR3 is TGTGCCAGCAGCATTGGCCCGAGCAATCAGCCCCAGCATTTT. Residues: CASSIGPSNQPQHF.

The chain employs TRBV18 and TRBJ1-1; D possibly corresponds to TRBD1 (5 bases). V was shortened by 2 bases and J by 1 base, with 8 bases between the two germline ends. The CDR3 totals 14 residues. From germline, CDR1 is KGHSH and CDR2 LQKENI. The CDR3 loop is CASSPSGRNTEAFF. CDR3 DNA sequence: TGTGCCAGCTCACCATCAGGGAGGAACACTGAAGCTTTCTTT.

CDR3 nucleotides: TGTGCCATCAGTGACGGTCTAGCGGGAGGTTACGAGCAGTACTTC. It codes for CAISDGLAGGYEQYF. V usage is TRBV10-3 and J usage is TRBJ2-7, with 11 bases aligning to TRBD2. The CDR3 consists of 15 residues. The ends lost 3 bases at V and 4 bases at J; junction bases unmatched: 5. Germline assignment: CDR1 ENHRY and CDR2 SYGVKD.

This rearrangement joins TRBV18 to TRBJ1-4; TRBD1 matches 7 bases. CDR3 length: 16 amino acids. Unmatched junction bases numbered 8, after V lost 4 bases and J lost 3 bases. Germline V lookup: CDR1 KGHSH, CDR2 LQKENI. The CDR3 DNA reads as TGTGCCAGCTCACTCAACAGGGGCCAAGCTAATGAAAAACTGTTTTTT. Translating it yields CASSLNRGQANEKLFF.

The CDR3: CASSQGAARGYGYTF. CDR3 sequence (DNA): TGTGCCAGCAGCCAAGGGGCCGCCAGGGGCTATGGCTACACCTTC. The rearrangement links TRBV4-2 to TRBJ1-2, with D possibly being TRBD1 (6 bases). V was cut by 1 base and J by 4 bases, with 13 bases left in between. CDR1 is LGHNA, CDR2 YNFKEQ, per germline. CDR3 length: 15 amino acids.

This clonotype was seen only a few times. The genes are TRBV7-2 and TRBJ1-2; D unclear. Looked up from germline, CDR1 is SGHTA and CDR2 is FQGNSA. The CDR3 totals 13 residues. The germline V and J ends were trimmed by 1 base and 8 bases, with 11 bases remaining between them. The CDR3 DNA follows: TGTGCCAGCAGCTTAGGGGTTCAGGCGGGCTACACCTTC. Translating it yields CASSLGVQAGYTF.

The CDR3: CASQPGLALYEQYF. The CDR3 DNA reads as TGCGCCAGCCAACCGGGACTAGCGCTGTACGAGCAGTACTTC. This rearrangement joins TRBV10-2 to TRBJ2-7, with 10 bases lining up with TRBD2. Germline lookup yields CDR1 WSHSY and CDR2 SAAADI. There are 14 residues in the CDR3. V was clipped by 8 bases and J by 4 bases; unmatched bases: 8.

The chain recombines TRBV2 with TRBJ2-1; D not certain. Germline V gives CDR1 SNHLY, CDR2 FYNNEI. Trimming pared 7 bases from V and 0 bases from J, leaving 16 bases between. CDR3 size: 16 residues. CDR3 DNA sequence: TGTGCCAGCACCACCTCTGGGCGGAGCTCCTACAATGAGCAGTTCTTC. Its protein is CASTTSGRSSYNEQFF.

This clonotype was picked up a small number of times. The chain carries TRBV28 and TRBJ1-2, with D hard to call. The CDR3 is 13 residues long. Germline CDR1 is MDHEN and CDR2 is SYDVKM. Trimming pared 4 bases from V and 7 bases from J, leaving 13 bases between. CDR3 protein: CASSSHGSPGYTF. CDR3 DNA sequence: TGTGCCAGCAGTTCCCACGGCAGTCCTGGCTACACCTTC.

This chain links TRBV28 with TRBJ2-5, with 14 bases fitting TRBD2. Germline trimming cut 4 bases from V and 0 bases from J; bases unmatched to any gene: 16. The CDR3 has 21 residues. Germline V gives CDR1 MDHEN, CDR2 SYDVKM. The DNA of the CDR3 is TGTGCCAGCAGTTCCCGCCCTCGACTAGCGGGGGGGCGGGAGTACCAAGAGACCCAGTACTTC. Translating it yields CASSSRPRLAGGREYQETQYF.

The sample holds many counts of this clonotype. The chain links TRBV9 to TRBJ2-7, with TRBD2 identical over 14 bases. The germline V gene has CDR1 SGDLS and CDR2 YYNGEE. The trim removed 4 bases at V and 5 bases at J, leaving 8 bases unmatched. The CDR3 runs to 16 residues. In nucleotides, the CDR3 is TGTGCCAGCAGCCCACGACTAGCGGGAGGGCCGAACGAGCAGTACTTC. Amino acid sequence: CASSPRLAGGPNEQYF.

This clonotype was found many times. The DNA of the CDR3 is TGTGCCAGCAGTTTATGGATCAACACTGAAGCTTTCTTT. This encodes CASSLWINTEAFF. The V call is TRBV12-3 or TRBV12-4, the J call TRBJ1-1; no reliable D call. CDR3 length equals 13 residues. Trimming took 2 bases from V and 2 from J, leaving 6 bases between them.

Only a few counts were recorded for this clonotype. The CDR3 nucleotides read TGTGCCAGCAACCTTGTTTGGGGGCCGTATGGGGGGACCCAGTACTTC. Encoded protein: CASNLVWGPYGGTQYF. This chain uses TRBV7-8 with TRBJ2-5; D might be TRBD1 (6 bases). The CDR3 contains 16 residues. CDR1 is SGHVS and CDR2 is FQNEAQ in the germline V gene. V lost 7 bases to trimming and J lost 7 bases, with 25 bases between them. Looking up the rest from reference TRBV7-8 and TRBJ2-5 gives the full variable domain: GAGVSQSPRYKVAKRGQDVALRCDPISGHVSLFWYQQALGQGPEFLTYFQNEAQLDKSGLPSDRFFAERPEGSVSTLKIQRTQQEDSAVYLCASNLVWGPYGGTQYFGPGTRLLVL.

This clonotype was picked up many times. The chain couples TRBV12-3 or TRBV12-4 to TRBJ1-5, with D uncertain. The CDR3 has 15 residues. The V end lost 5 bases, the J end lost 4 bases, and 15 bases lay between the germline ends. The CDR3 region has the DNA TGTGCCAGCAGTCCACCCACGGTTGGTAATCAGCCCCAGCATTTT. This translates into CASSPPTVGNQPQHF.

This chain joins TRBV4-1 and TRBJ1-1, with unresolved D. Trimming shortened V by 0 bases and J by 0 bases, and 14 bases separated the two germline ends. Germline V gene sequence: CDR1 MGHRA, CDR2 YSYEKL. The CDR3 length is 17 residues. The CDR3 here is CASSQEFRTVMNTEAFF. CDR3 sequence (DNA): TGCGCCAGCAGCCAAGAGTTTCGGACGGTCATGAACACTGAAGCTTTCTTT.

The rearrangement links TRBV5-1 to TRBJ1-2; TRBD1 matches at 7 bases. This CDR3 spans 17 amino acids. The V and J ends lost 4 bases and 8 bases, in that order; junction bases with no gene match: 20. Looked up from germline, CDR1 is SGHRS and CDR2 is YFSETQ. CDR3 coding DNA: TGCGCCAGCAGCCACCCGGACGGGGGACAGCTGTCTCGAGGCTACACCTTC. The encoded protein is CASSHPDGGQLSRGYTF.

The CDR3, as DNA: TGTGCCAGCAGCGTACAGGGGACGGCCAAAAACATTCAGTACTTC. It yields the protein CASSVQGTAKNIQYF. The chain links TRBV9 to TRBJ2-4, with D perhaps TRBD1 (6 bases). From germline, CDR1 is SGDLS and CDR2 YYNGEE. The CDR3 is 15 amino acids. Trimming pared 1 base from V and 1 base from J, leaving 9 bases between.

This sequence joins TRBV7-9 and TRBJ2-4; no reliable D call. Looked up from germline, CDR1 is SEHNR and CDR2 is FQNEAQ (reference sequence). V shed 1 base and J shed 6 bases, with 4 bases lying between them. CDR3 length: 12 residues. Written as DNA, the CDR3 is TGTGCCAGCAGCTTAGGGCCAAACATTCAGTACTTC. It codes for CASSLGPNIQYF. Supplemented by reference TRBV7-9 and TRBJ2-4, the full variable domain reads DTGVSQNPRHKITKRGQNVTFRCDPISEHNRLYWYRQTLGQGPEFLTYFQNEAQLEKSRLLSDRFSAERPKGSFSTLEIQRTEQGDSAMYLCASSLGPNIQYFGAGTRLSVL.

V usage is TRBV20-1 and J usage is TRBJ2-3; D remains ambiguous. The CDR3 is 18 residues long. CDR1 DFQATT and CDR2 SNEGSKA come from the germline V gene (reference sequence). Deletions cut 0 bases from V and 8 bases from J, with 27 bases between. The CDR3 DNA reads TGCAGTGCTAGAGATTCTATCCTCGGCAAGGCCTCCCCGATTACGCAGTATTTT. It codes for CSARDSILGKASPITQYF.

This chain links TRBV7-9 with TRBJ2-7, with 9 bases matching TRBD1. The CDR3 length is 14 residues. Germline V CDR1 and CDR2: SEHNR, FQNEAQ (reference sequence). The J segment lost 6 bases and the V segment lost 7 bases, leaving 10 bases of the junction unmatched. The CDR3 sequence is CASTLGTGIAEQYF. The CDR3 bases are TGTGCCAGCACCCTTGGGACAGGGATTGCCGAGCAGTACTTC.

This clonotype was counted only a few times. The rearrangement joins TRBV10-1 to TRBJ2-1; D is unclear. From germline, CDR1 is WNHNN and CDR2 SYGVQD (reference sequence). The length of the CDR3 is 12 residues. Trimming stripped 4 bases from V and 9 bases from J, with 10 bases between. CDR3 in amino acids: CASSGPGLEQFF. The CDR3 nucleotides are TGCGCCAGCAGTGGTCCCGGGCTTGAGCAGTTCTTC.

J is TRBJ1-4 and V is TRBV6-5; D gene uncertain. V lost 3 bases, J lost 7 bases, and 9 bases lay in between. CDR3 length: 13 amino acids. Germline CDR1 and CDR2: MNHEY and SVGAGI. The CDR3 reads CASSYGWGEKLFF. CDR3 bases: TGTGCCAGCAGTTATGGATGGGGTGAAAAACTGTTTTTT.